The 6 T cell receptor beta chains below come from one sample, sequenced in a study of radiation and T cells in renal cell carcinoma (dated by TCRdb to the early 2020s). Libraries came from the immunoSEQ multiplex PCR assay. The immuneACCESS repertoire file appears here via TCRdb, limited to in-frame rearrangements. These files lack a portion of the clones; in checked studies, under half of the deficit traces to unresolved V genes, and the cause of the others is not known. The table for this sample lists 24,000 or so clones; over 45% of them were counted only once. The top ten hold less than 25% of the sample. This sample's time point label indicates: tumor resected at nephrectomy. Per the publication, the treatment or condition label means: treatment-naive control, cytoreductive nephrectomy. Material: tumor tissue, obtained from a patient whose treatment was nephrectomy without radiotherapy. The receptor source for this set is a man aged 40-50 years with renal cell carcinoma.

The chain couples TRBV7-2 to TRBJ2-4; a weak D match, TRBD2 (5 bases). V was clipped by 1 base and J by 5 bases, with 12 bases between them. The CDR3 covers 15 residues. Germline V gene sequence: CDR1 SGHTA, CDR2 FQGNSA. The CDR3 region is CASSLVSSLQNIQYF. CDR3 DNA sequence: TGTGCCAGCAGCTTAGTATCTAGCCTCCAAAACATTCAGTACTTC.

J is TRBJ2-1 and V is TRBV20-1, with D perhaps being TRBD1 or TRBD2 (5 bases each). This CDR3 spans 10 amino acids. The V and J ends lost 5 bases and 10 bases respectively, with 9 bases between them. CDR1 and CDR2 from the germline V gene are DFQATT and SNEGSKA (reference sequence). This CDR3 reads CSAGTGEQFF. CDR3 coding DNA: TGCAGTGCTGGGACCGGGGAGCAGTTCTTC.

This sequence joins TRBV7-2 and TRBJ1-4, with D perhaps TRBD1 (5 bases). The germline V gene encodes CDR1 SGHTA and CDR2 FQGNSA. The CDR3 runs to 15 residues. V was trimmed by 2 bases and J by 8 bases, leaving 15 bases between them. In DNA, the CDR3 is TGTGCCAGCAGCTTATCTGGCAGGGTTCAGGAAAAACTGTTTTTT. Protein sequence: CASSLSGRVQEKLFF.

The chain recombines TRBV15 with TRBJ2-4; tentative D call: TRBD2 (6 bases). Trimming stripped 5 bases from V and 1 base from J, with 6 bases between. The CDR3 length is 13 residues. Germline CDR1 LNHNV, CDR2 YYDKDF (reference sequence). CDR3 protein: CATSGGAKNIQYF. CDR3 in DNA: TGTGCCACCAGCGGGGGGGCCAAAAACATTCAGTACTTC.

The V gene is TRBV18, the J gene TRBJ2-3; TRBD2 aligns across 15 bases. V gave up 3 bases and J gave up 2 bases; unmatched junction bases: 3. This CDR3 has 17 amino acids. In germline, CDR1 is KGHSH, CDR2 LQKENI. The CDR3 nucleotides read TGTGCCAGCTCACCGGGACTAGCGGGGGGAATCACAGATACGCAGTATTTT. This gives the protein CASSPGLAGGITDTQYF.

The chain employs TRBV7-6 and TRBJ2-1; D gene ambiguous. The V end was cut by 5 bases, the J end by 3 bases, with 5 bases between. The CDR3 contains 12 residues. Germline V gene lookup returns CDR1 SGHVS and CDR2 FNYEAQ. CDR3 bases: TGTGCCAGCAGCGCATACTACAATGAGCAGTTCTTC. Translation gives CASSAYYNEQFF.